This T cell receptor beta chain originates from a study of blood T cell repertoires in COVID-19. Whole-study context: From the United States, Italy and Spain came samples of acute and convalescent COVID-19.

V shed 0 bases and J 6 bases; nucleotides not matched to a gene: 10. CDR1 is GTSNPN and CDR2 is SVGIG in the germline V gene (reference sequence). The CDR3 length is 15 residues. The protocol was immunoSEQ multiplex PCR, while the TCRdb copy is restricted to in-frame clones and leaves out a portion. The table shows around 200,000 clones, with 75% to 90% occurring only once. V usage is TRBV30 and J usage is TRBJ1-1; TRBD1 matches 7 bases. This TCR came from a man aged 40-50 years who had recovered from COVID-19. The sequenced material came from PBMCs or T cells enriched from blood (not recorded which). CDR3: CAWSVLKKGAAEAFF. CDR3 DNA sequence: TGTGCCTGGAGTGTACTTAAGAAGGGGGCCGCTGAAGCTTTCTTT.